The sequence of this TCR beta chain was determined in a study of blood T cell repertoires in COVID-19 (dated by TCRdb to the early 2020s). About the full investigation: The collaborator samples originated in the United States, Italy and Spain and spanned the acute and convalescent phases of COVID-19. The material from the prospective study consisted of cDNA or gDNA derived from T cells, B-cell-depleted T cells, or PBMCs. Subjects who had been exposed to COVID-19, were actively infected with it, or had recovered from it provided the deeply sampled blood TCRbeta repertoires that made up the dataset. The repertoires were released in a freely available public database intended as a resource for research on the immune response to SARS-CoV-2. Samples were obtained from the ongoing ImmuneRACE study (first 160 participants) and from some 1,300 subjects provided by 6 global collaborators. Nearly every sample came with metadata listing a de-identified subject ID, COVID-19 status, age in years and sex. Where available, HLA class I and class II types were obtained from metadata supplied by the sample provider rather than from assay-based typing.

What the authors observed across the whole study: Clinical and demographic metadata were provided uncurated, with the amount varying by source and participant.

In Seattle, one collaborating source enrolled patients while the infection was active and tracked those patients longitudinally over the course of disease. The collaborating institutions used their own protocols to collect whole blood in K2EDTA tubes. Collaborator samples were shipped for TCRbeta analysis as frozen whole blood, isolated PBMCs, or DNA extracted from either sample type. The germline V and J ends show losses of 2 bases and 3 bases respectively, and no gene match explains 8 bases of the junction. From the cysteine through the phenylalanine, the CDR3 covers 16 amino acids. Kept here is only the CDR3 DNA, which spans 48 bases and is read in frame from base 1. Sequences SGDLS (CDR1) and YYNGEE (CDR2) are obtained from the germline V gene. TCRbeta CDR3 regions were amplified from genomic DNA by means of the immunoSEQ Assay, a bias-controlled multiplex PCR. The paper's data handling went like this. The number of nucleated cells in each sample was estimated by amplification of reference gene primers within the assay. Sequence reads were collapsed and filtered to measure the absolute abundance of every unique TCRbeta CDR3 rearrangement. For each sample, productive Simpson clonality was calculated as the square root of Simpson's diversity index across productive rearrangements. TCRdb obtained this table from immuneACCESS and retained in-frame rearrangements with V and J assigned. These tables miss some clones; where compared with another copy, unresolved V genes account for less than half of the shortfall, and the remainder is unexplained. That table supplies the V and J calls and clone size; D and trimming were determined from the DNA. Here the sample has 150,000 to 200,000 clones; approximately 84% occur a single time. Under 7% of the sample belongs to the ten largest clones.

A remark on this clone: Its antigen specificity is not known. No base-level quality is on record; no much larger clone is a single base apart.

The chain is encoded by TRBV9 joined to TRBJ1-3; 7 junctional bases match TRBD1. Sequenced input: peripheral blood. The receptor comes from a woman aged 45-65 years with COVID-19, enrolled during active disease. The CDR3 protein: CASSVDTGVIGNTIYF. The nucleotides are TGTGCCAGCAGCGTGGATACAGGGGTTATTGGAAACACCATATATTTT.